The 7 T cell receptor beta chains below all came from one sample that was sequenced in a study of blood T cell repertoires in COVID-19 (dated by TCRdb to about 2020). The library was obtained by the immunoSEQ multiplex PCR assay. TCRdb holds this immuneACCESS table with in-frame rearrangements only. Some clones are missing; in checked studies, unresolved V genes explain under half, and the rest has no known cause. In all, the sample holds 140,000 to 150,000 clones, and 80% to 90% of those were seen once. The top ten clonotypes cover approximately 8% of the sample. What was sequenced was peripheral blood. Receptors were obtained from a woman in her sixties with COVID-19, enrolled during active disease.

The chain employs TRBV5-1 and TRBJ1-1, with D perhaps matching TRBD1 (6 bases). The CDR3 length is 15 residues. The germline CDR1 and CDR2 sequences are SGHRS and YFSETQ. Trimming left V 4 bases short and J 5 bases short, with 18 bases between. The CDR3 spells CASSLLGAGDTEAFF. The CDR3 DNA is TGCGCCAGCAGCCTCCTGGGAGCAGGGGATACTGAAGCTTTCTTT.

The J gene is TRBJ2-3, the V gene TRBV2, with 11 nucleotides matching TRBD1. This CDR3 contains 15 residues. V shed 11 bases, J shed 3 bases, and the junction held 10 bases outside the gene matches. The germline V gene encodes CDR1 SNHLY and CDR2 FYNNEI. The CDR3 DNA is TGTGCCGCCGCCCGAGGGACAGGGGGTACAGATACGCAGTATTTT. Protein product: CAAARGTGGTDTQYF.

The V gene is TRBV6-4, the J gene TRBJ2-1; tentative D call: TRBD1 (6 bases). This CDR3 contains 15 residues. Trimming took 5 bases from V and 0 from J, leaving 11 bases between them. CDR1 is MRHNA, CDR2 SNTAGT, per germline. CDR3 DNA: TGTGCCAGCAGTCCCGGACAGAGCTCCTACAATGAGCAGTTCTTC. As protein: CASSPGQSSYNEQFF.

This clone was seen just once. This chain joins TRBV6-2 or TRBV6-3 and TRBJ2-5; 13 positions match TRBD2. The CDR3 is 16 residues long. Germline V gene lookup returns CDR1 MNHEY and CDR2 SVGEGT. The V gene end was trimmed by 6 bases and the J gene end by 6 bases; junction bases not matched to a gene: 10. CDR3 bases: TGTGCCAGCAGCCCGCTGGGACTAGCGGGGAGAAAGACCCAGTACTTC. Amino acids: CASSPLGLAGRKTQYF.

The chain couples TRBV30 to TRBJ2-7; tentative D call: TRBD2 (5 bases). The CDR3 sequence is 13 residues long. Germline CDR1 GTSNPN, CDR2 SVGIG (reference sequence). V lost 3 bases, J lost 0 bases, and 9 bases lay in between. The DNA for the CDR3 is TGTGCCTGGAGGAGAGGAGGCTCCTACGAGCAGTACTTC. This sequence encodes CAWRRGGSYEQYF.

This sequence joins TRBV2 and TRBJ1-3, with 9 bases fitting TRBD1. The V gene's germline CDR1 is SNHLY and CDR2 FYNNEI. The V gene end was trimmed by 5 bases and the J gene end by 2 bases; junction bases not matched to a gene: 7. The CDR3 is 16 amino acids. The CDR3 region is CASSIRDRDPGNTIYF. Here the CDR3 DNA reads TGTGCCAGCAGTATCCGGGACAGGGATCCTGGAAACACCATATATTTT.

The chain couples TRBV5-6 to TRBJ1-3; 7 positions agree with TRBD1. The V and J ends lost 3 bases and 0 bases, in that order; junction bases with no gene match: 9. CDR3 size: 17 residues. Germline CDR1 and CDR2: SGHDT and YYEEEE. The CDR3 protein is CASSWGQTGFSGNTIYF. Written as DNA, the CDR3 is TGTGCCAGCAGCTGGGGACAGACAGGCTTCTCTGGAAACACCATATATTTT.